There are a few counts of the clone carrying this T cell receptor (beta chain). Germline CDR1 and CDR2: LNHDA and SQIVND (reference sequence). This CDR3 region has 15 residues. The V end lost 3 bases, the J end lost 3 bases, and 12 bases lay between the germline ends. The sample is drawn from a study of blood T cell repertoires in COVID-19. The overall study: PBMCs, B-cell-depleted T cells, or T cells provided the cDNA or gDNA that made up the material.

The method was immunoSEQ multiplex PCR; TCRdb's version includes in-frame clones alone and lacks a portion of them. The sample records about 180,000 clones, 80% to 90% being singletons. This sequence was found in a woman in her seventies with COVID-19, enrolled during active disease. This chain connects TRBV19 to TRBJ1-5; no clear D. Input material: peripheral blood. CDR3 sequence reads: CASSMYRYSNQPQHF. Written as DNA, the CDR3 is TGTGCCAGTAGTATGTATAGATATTCCAATCAGCCCCAGCATTTT.